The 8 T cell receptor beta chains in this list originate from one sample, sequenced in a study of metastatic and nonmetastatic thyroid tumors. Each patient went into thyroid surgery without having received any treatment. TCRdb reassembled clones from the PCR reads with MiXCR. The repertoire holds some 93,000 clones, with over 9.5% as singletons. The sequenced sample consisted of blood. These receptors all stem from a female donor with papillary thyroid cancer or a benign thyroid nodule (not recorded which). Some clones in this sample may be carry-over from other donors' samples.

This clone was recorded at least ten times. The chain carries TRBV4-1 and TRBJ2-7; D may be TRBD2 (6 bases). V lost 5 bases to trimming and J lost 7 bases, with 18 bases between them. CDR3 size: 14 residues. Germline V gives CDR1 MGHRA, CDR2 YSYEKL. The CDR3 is CASSSGDGFGEQYF. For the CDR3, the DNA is TGCGCCAGCAGCTCGGGGGACGGGTTCGGAGAGCAGTACTTC.

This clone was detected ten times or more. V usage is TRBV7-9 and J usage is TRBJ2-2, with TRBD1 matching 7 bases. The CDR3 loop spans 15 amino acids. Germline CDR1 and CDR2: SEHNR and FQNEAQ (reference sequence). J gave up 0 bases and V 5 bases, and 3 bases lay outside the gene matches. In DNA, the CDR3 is TGTGCCAGCAGCATGGGACAGCCGAACACCGGGGAGCTGTTTTTT. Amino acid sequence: CASSMGQPNTGELFF.

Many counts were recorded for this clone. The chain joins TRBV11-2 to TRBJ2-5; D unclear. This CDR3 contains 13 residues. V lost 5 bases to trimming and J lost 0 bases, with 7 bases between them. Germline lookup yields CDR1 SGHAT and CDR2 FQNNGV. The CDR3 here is CASSRQYQETQYF. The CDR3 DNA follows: TGTGCCAGCAGCCGGCAGTACCAAGAGACCCAGTACTTC.

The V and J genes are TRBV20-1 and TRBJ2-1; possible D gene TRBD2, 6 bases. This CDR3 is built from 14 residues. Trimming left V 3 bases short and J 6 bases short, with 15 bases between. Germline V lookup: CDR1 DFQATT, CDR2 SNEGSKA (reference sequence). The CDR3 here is CSASGGGGRNEQFF. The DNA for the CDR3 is TGCAGTGCTAGCGGGGGTGGAGGTCGCAATGAGCAGTTCTTC.

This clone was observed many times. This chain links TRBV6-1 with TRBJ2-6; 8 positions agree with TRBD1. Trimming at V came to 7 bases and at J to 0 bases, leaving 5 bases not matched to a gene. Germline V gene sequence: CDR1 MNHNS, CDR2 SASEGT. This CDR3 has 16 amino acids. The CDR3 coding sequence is TGTGCCAGCAAGGGACAGGCCAGCTCTGGGGCCAACGTCCTGACTTTC. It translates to CASKGQASSGANVLTF.

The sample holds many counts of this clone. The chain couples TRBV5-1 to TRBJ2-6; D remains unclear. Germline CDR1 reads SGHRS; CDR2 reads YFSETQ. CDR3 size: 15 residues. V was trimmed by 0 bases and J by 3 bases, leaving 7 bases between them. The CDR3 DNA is TGCGCCAGCAGCTTGGTAATTGGTGGGGCCAACGTCCTGACTTTC. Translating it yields CASSLVIGGANVLTF.

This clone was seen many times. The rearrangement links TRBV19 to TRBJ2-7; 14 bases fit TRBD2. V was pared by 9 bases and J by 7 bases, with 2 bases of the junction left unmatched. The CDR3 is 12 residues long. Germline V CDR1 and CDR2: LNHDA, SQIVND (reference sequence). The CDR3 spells CASGLAGGEQYF. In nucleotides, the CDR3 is TGTGCCAGCGGACTAGCGGGAGGAGAGCAGTACTTC.

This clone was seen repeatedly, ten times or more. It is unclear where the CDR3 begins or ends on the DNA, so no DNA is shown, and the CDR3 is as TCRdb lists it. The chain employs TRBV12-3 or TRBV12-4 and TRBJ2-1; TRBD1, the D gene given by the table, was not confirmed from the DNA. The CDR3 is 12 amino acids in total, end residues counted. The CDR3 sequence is CASSWGEGTRFF.